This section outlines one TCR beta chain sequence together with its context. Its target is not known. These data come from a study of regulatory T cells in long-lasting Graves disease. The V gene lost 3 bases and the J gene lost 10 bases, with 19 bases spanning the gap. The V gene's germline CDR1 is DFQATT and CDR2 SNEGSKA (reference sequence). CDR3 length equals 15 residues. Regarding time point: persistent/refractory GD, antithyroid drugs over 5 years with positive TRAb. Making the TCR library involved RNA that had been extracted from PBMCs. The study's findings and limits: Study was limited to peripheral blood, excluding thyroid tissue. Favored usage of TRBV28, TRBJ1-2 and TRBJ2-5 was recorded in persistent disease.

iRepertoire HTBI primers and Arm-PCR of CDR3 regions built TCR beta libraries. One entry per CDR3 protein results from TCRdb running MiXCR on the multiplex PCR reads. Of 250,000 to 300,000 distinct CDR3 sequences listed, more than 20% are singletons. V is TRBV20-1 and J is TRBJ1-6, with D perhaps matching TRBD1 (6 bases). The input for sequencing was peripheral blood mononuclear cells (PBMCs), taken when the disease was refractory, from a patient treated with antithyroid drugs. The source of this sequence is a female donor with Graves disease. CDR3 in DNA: TGCAGTGCTAGGGGGAGGGGGTCAGGTGGATCACCCCTCCACTTT. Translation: CSARGRGSGGSPLHF.